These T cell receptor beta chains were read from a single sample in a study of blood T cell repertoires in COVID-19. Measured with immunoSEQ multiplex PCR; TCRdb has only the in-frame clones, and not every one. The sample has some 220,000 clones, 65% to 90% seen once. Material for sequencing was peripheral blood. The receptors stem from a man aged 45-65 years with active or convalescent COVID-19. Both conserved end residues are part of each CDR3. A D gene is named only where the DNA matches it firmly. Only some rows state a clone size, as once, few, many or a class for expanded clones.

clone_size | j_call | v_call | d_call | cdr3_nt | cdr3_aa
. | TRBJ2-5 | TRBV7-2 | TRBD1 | TGTGCCAGCAGCCAACAGGGGGCTGAGACCCAGTACTTC | CASSQQGAETQYF
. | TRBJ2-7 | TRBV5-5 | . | TGTGCCAGCAGCATCGGAGGTGGTCAGAGCTACGAGCAGTACTTC | CASSIGGGQSYEQYF
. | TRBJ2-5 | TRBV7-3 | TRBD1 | TGTGCCAGCAGCCGACAGGGTCCGGGGGAGACCCAGTACTTC | CASSRQGPGETQYF
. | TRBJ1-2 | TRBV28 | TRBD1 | TGTGCCAGCAGTCCTTGGACAGGGGGCTCGGATGGCTACACCTTC | CASSPWTGGSDGYTF
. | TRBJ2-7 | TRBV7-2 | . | TGTGCCAGCAGCCCCCAGCTTCCTTCAGGCGAGCAGTACTTC | CASSPQLPSGEQYF
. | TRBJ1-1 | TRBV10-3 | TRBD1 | TGTGCCATCACCCCGCAGGGGGACACTGAAGCTTTCTTT | CAITPQGDTEAFF
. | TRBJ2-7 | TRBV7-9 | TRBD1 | TGTGCCAGCAGCCACAGGACAGGATACGAGCAGTACTTC | CASSHRTGYEQYF
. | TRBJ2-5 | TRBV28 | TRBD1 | TGTGCCAGCAGTCACAGGGGGCACGAGACCCAGTACTTC | CASSHRGHETQYF
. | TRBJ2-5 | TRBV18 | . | TGTGCCAGCTCACCACTCCTTAGCGGACTCCAAGAGACCCAGTACTTC | CASSPLLSGLQETQYF
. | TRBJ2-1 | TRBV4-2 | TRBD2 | TGTGCCAGCAGCCCCGGGACTAGCATTTACAATGAGCAGTTCTTC | CASSPGTSIYNEQFF
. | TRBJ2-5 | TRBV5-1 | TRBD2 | TGCGCCAGCAGCCTCACTAGCGTAGGAGAGACCCAGTACTTC | CASSLTSVGETQYF
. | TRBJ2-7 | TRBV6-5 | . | TGTGCCAGCAGTTACTCCTCGGCAGGGGCCTACGAGCAGTACTTC | CASSYSSAGAYEQYF
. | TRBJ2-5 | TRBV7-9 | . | TGTGCCAGCAGCTCCCTGGGGGGGCAAGAAGAGACCCAGTACTTC | CASSSLGGQEETQYF
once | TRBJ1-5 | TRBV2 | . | TGTGCCAGCAGTGATGGAGGGGAGCCCCAGCATTTT | CASSDGGEPQHF
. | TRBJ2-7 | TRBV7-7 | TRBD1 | TGTGCCAGCAGCCCCGGGACAGGGTCCCCCTACGAGCAGTACTTC | CASSPGTGSPYEQYF
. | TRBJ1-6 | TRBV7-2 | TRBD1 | TGTGCCAGCAGCTTACTCTTTGACGGGACAGTGAATTCACCCCTCCACTTT | CASSLLFDGTVNSPLHF
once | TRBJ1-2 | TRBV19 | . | TGTGCCAGTAGTACCGCCGGCAGGCAAGGTACTGGCTACACCTTC | CASSTAGRQGTGYTF
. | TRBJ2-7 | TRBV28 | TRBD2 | TGTGCCAGCAGGAGCGGGAGTCTCACCTACGAGCAGTACTTC | CASRSGSLTYEQYF
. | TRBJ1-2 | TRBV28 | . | TGTGCCAGCAGCCCATACAGGGACCTAAACTATGGCTACACCTTC | CASSPYRDLNYGYTF
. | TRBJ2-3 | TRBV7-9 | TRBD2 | TGTGCCAGCAGCTTAATGGCATTCGGGAGGGCCGGTACGCAGTATTTT | CASSLMAFGRAGTQYF
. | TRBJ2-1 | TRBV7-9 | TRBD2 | TGTGCCAGCTCCCCCTTGCCGGGACTAGTGACCTACAATGAGCAGTTCTTC | CASSPLPGLVTYNEQFF
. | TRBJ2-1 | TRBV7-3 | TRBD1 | TGTGCCAGCAGCCCACGGACAGGGGGCTACAATGAGCAGTTCTTC | CASSPRTGGYNEQFF
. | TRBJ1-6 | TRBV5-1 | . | TGCGCCAGCAGCTTGGTGGGCCTGTCACCCCTCCACTTT | CASSLVGLSPLHF
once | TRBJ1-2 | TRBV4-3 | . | TGCGCCAGCAGCCAAGACGGCAGGGTGGGATATGGCTACACCTTC | CASSQDGRVGYGYTF
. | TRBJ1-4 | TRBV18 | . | TGTGCCAGCTCACTTGGAGGTTCTAATGAAAAACTGTTTTTT | CASSLGGSNEKLFF
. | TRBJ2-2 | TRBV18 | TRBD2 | TGTGCCAGCTCACCATTTCATCTAGCGGGGCTCACCGGGGAGCTGTTTTTT | CASSPFHLAGLTGELFF
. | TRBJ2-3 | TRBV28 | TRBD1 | TGTGCCAGCAGTCCGGCCGGGACAGGGAGCACAGATACGCAGTATTTT | CASSPAGTGSTDTQYF
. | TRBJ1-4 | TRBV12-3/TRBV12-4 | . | TGTGCCAGCAGTTCCCTCGGGGAAAAACTGTTTTTT | CASSSLGEKLFF
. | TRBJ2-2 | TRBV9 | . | TGTGCCAGCAGCTCCCCGGGGGGCCGCCACACCGGGGAGCTGTTTTTT | CASSSPGGRHTGELFF
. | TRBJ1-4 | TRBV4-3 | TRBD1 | TGCGCCAGCAGCCAAACCCTGGCGTTCCAGGGGGCGCATGATAATGAAAAACTGTTTTTT | CASSQTLAFQGAHDNEKLFF
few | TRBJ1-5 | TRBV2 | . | TGTGCCAGCAGTTACAGGGGCAATCAGCCCCAGCATTTT | CASSYRGNQPQHF
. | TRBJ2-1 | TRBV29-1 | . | TGCAGCGCCCGGACAAGTCCGGGTGAGTTGTTCTTC | CSARTSPGELFF
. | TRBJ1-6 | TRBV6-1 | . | TGTGCCAGCAGTGAATATTGGCAGAATAATTCACCCCTCCACTTT | CASSEYWQNNSPLHF
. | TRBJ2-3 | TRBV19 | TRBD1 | TGTGCCAGTAGTCCCGGGACAGGGTGGGGCACAGATACGCAGTATTTT | CASSPGTGWGTDTQYF